This T cell receptor (beta chain) was documented in a study of CD8 T cells in ankylosing spondylitis. Construction of TCR beta libraries was performed using quantitative 5'-RACE with molecular barcodes. TCRdb re-called the 5' RACE reads through MiXCR, storing one row per CDR3 protein. The sample holds some 800,000 distinct CDR3 sequences; about 12% are singletons and the top ten take roughly 0.51%. This clonotype has more than one count but fewer than ten. The target antigen is unknown. Trimming removed 4 bases at V and 2 bases at J, with 12 bases between. Germline CDR1 is SGHRS and CDR2 is YFSETQ. The CDR3 covers 14 residues. Study findings and constraints: One TCR beta motif, made up of roughly 8 highly homologous variants, appeared characteristic of ankylosing spondylitis blood. A subset of motif variants has previously been described in the synovial fluid and blood of reactive arthritis. The disease-linked clones had a CD8+ phenotype and low blood frequencies.

Sequencing used blood, either unsorted or a sorted T cell fraction (not recorded which). This chain joins TRBV5-1 and TRBJ2-5, with a tentative D call TRBD1 (5 bases). The TCR was taken from a male donor with ankylosing spondylitis. The CDR3 region is CASSPNDSQETQYF. The CDR3 DNA follows: TGCGCCAGCAGCCCAAACGACAGTCAAGAGACCCAGTACTTC.